These T cell receptor beta chains were read from a single sample in a study of T cell repertoires in cytomegalovirus infection. TCRdb recomputed calls from the reads with MiXCR, one row per CDR3 protein. The sample has under 800,000 distinct CDR3 sequences; around 24% are singletons. Sample: CD8+ T cells from PBMCs. These receptor sequences come from a human donor in good health (CMV status not recorded). Some clones in this sample may be carry-over from other donors' samples. CDR3s include the opening cysteine and the closing phenylalanine or tryptophan. The order of the fields is clone size, J gene, V gene, D gene, CDR3 protein, CDR3 DNA. A D gene is named only where the DNA matches it firmly. The size entry is marked missing in some rows and otherwise reads once, few, many or a size class.

size: few; J: TRBJ2-2; V: TRBV28; D: -; CDR3: CASSRVPSGELFF; DNA: TGTGCCAGCAGCCGGGTCCCCTCCGGGGAGCTGTTTTTT
size: many; J: TRBJ2-1; V: TRBV6-2/TRBV6-3; D: -; CDR3: CASSYSTYRVYNEQFF; DNA: TGTGCCAGCAGTTACTCGACATACAGGGTATACAATGAGCAGTTCTTC
size: many; J: TRBJ2-4; V: TRBV7-2; D: TRBD2; CDR3: CASSPFTSGDIQYF; DNA: TGTGCCAGCAGCCCATTCACTAGCGGGGACATTCAGTACTTC
size: many; J: TRBJ1-4; V: TRBV28; D: -; CDR3: CASRSPWIDEKLFF; DNA: TGTGCCAGCAGAAGCCCCTGGATAGATGAAAAACTGTTTTTT
size: -; J: TRBJ1-1; V: TRBV6-8; D: TRBD1; CDR3: CASSPMTGLRNTEAFF; DNA: TGTGCCAGCAGTCCTATGACAGGGCTTCGGAACACTGAAGCTTTCTTT
size: once; J: TRBJ2-3; V: TRBV19; D: -; CDR3: CASMEGDTQYF; DNA: TGTGCCAGTATGGAAGGGGATACGCAGTATTTT
size: -; J: TRBJ1-6; V: TRBV20-1; D: -; CDR3: CSARELLREYSPLHF; DNA: TGCAGTGCTAGAGAACTGTTACGGGAGTATTCACCCCTCCACTTT
size: -; J: TRBJ1-4; V: TRBV28; D: -; CDR3: CASSLSTGEKLFF; DNA: TGTGCCAGCAGTTTATCCACAGGGGAAAAACTGTTTTTT
size: -; J: TRBJ2-2; V: TRBV24-1; D: -; CDR3: CATSDGDFNTGELFF; DNA: TGTGCCACCAGTGACGGGGACTTTAACACCGGGGAGCTGTTTTTT
size: -; J: TRBJ2-5; V: TRBV2; D: -; CDR3: CASSEDARGQETQYF; DNA: TGTGCCAGCAGTGAAGATGCGAGGGGGCAAGAGACCCAGTACTTC
size: few; J: TRBJ2-5; V: TRBV24-1; D: -; CDR3: CATSDSHTIRGGETQYF; DNA: TGTGCCACCAGTGATTCTCATACGATCAGGGGCGGGGAGACCCAGTACTTC
size: -; J: TRBJ1-5; V: TRBV6-2/TRBV6-3; D: -; CDR3: CASSPGAINQPQHF; DNA: TGTGCCAGCAGTCCGGGAGCTATCAATCAGCCCCAGCATTTT
size: few; J: TRBJ1-1; V: TRBV7-9; D: -; CDR3: CASSPGGGPGTEAFF; DNA: TGTGCCAGCAGCCCAGGCGGGGGGCCGGGCACTGAAGCTTTCTTT
size: few; J: TRBJ2-2; V: TRBV7-3; D: TRBD1; CDR3: CASKPRRQGGNTGELFF; DNA: TGTGCCAGCAAGCCCAGACGACAGGGCGGGAACACCGGGGAGCTGTTTTTT
size: many; J: TRBJ2-3; V: TRBV7-2; D: -; CDR3: CASSPPTGEPLETQYF; DNA: TGTGCCAGCAGCCCGCCAACGGGGGAACCGTTGGAGACGCAGTATTTT
size: -; J: TRBJ1-1; V: TRBV19; D: -; CDR3: CASTLGKNTEAFF; DNA: TGTGCCAGTACCTTGGGAAAGAACACTGAAGCTTTCTTT
size: -; J: TRBJ1-6; V: TRBV6-2/TRBV6-3; D: -; CDR3: CASSYGPSSSYNSPLHF; DNA: TGTGCCAGCAGTTACGGACCGTCGAGCTCCTATAATTCACCCCTCCACTTT
size: -; J: TRBJ2-1; V: TRBV29-1; D: -; CDR3: CSVEVAAGAENEQFF; DNA: TGCAGCGTTGAAGTAGCGGCAGGGGCGGAGAATGAGCAGTTCTTC
size: many; J: TRBJ2-1; V: TRBV6-6; D: TRBD2; CDR3: CASSYSLAGGEQFF; DNA: TGTGCCAGCAGTTACTCCCTAGCGGGGGGGGAGCAGTTCTTC
size: few; J: TRBJ1-3; V: TRBV7-9; D: -; CDR3: CASSLFFQGVKGNTIYF; DNA: TGTGCCAGCAGCCTATTCTTCCAAGGGGTAAAAGGAAACACCATATATTTT
size: -; J: TRBJ2-1; V: TRBV5-6; D: -; CDR3: CASSLVGANEQFF; DNA: TGTGCCAGCAGCTTGGTAGGGGCTAATGAGCAGTTCTTC
size: many; J: TRBJ2-7; V: TRBV19; D: -; CDR3: CASSLRGGTEQYF; DNA: TGTGCCAGTAGCCTAAGAGGAGGAACCGAGCAGTACTTC
size: -; J: TRBJ1-6; V: TRBV7-9; D: -; CDR3: CASSLKGTLHSPLHF; DNA: TGTGCCAGCAGCTTAAAAGGGACTTTGCATTCACCCCTCCACTTT
size: -; J: TRBJ2-1; V: TRBV5-1; D: TRBD2; CDR3: CASSSSSGAYNEQFF; DNA: TGCGCCAGCAGCTCCTCTAGCGGTGCCTACAATGAGCAGTTCTTC
size: -; J: TRBJ1-1; V: TRBV6-8; D: -; CDR3: CASRITRSTEAFF; DNA: TGTGCCAGCAGGATAACACGATCCACTGAAGCTTTCTTT
size: -; J: TRBJ2-7; V: TRBV25-1; D: -; CDR3: CASTNRAYEQYF; DNA: TGTGCCAGCACTAATAGGGCATACGAGCAGTACTTC
size: many; J: TRBJ1-2; V: TRBV7-2; D: -; CDR3: CASSLGSRTVYGYTF; DNA: TGTGCCAGCAGCTTAGGATCCAGGACCGTCTATGGCTACACCTTC
size: -; J: TRBJ2-2; V: TRBV20-1; D: TRBD1; CDR3: CSAHLMDRGPGELFF; DNA: TGCAGTGCCCACTTGATGGACAGGGGGCCCGGGGAGCTGTTTTTT
size: few; J: TRBJ2-1; V: TRBV28; D: TRBD1; CDR3: CASSFSTGESYNEQFF; DNA: TGTGCCAGCAGTTTTAGTACAGGGGAATCCTACAATGAGCAGTTCTTC
size: -; J: TRBJ2-1; V: TRBV10-3; D: -; CDR3: CAISEGNNEQFF; DNA: TGTGCCATCAGTGAGGGGAACAATGAGCAGTTCTTC
size: -; J: TRBJ2-1; V: TRBV4-3; D: -; CDR3: CASSQPRGGYNEQFF; DNA: TGCGCCAGCAGCCAACCAAGAGGGGGCTACAATGAGCAGTTCTTC
size: few; J: TRBJ2-3; V: TRBV27; D: TRBD2; CDR3: CASSRRGRETDTQYF; DNA: TGTGCCAGCAGCCGCCGGGGGAGGGAAACAGATACGCAGTATTTT
size: few; J: TRBJ1-2; V: TRBV7-3; D: -; CDR3: CASSTPTSLPGGYTF; DNA: TGTGCCAGCAGCACCCCGACGTCCCTTCCGGGTGGCTACACCTTC
size: once; J: TRBJ2-1; V: TRBV15; D: -; CDR3: CATSRGETDRDQQFF; DNA: TGTGCCACCAGCAGAGGGGAAACCGACCGGGACCAGCAGTTCTTC
size: few; J: TRBJ2-2; V: TRBV12-3/TRBV12-4; D: -; CDR3: CASSDNIGELFF; DNA: TGTGCCAGCAGTGACAACATCGGGGAGCTGTTTTTT
size: few; J: TRBJ2-5; V: TRBV12-3/TRBV12-4; D: TRBD2; CDR3: CASSSRRGAETQYF; DNA: TGTGCCAGCAGTTCCCGGCGGGGGGCGGAGACCCAGTACTTC
size: many; J: TRBJ2-2; V: TRBV12-3/TRBV12-4; D: -; CDR3: CASIINTGELFF; DNA: TGTGCCAGCATTATAAACACCGGGGAGCTGTTTTTT
size: -; J: TRBJ2-7; V: TRBV29-1; D: TRBD1; CDR3: CSVEQGQGKFEQYF; DNA: TGCAGCGTTGAACAGGGACAGGGCAAGTTCGAGCAGTACTTC
size: few; J: TRBJ1-1; V: TRBV7-9; D: TRBD1; CDR3: CASSFIPGQENTEAFF; DNA: TGTGCCAGCAGCTTTATACCGGGACAGGAGAACACTGAAGCTTTCTTT
size: -; J: TRBJ1-1; V: TRBV20-1; D: TRBD1; CDR3: CSARRDRARSTEAFF; DNA: TGCAGTGCTAGAAGGGACAGGGCAAGAAGCACTGAAGCTTTCTTT
size: -; J: TRBJ2-2; V: TRBV20-1; D: -; CDR3: CSAHDGNTGELFF; DNA: TGCAGTGCCCACGACGGAAACACCGGGGAGCTGTTTTTT
size: -; J: TRBJ1-1; V: TRBV29-1; D: -; CDR3: CSVETGSGTEAFF; DNA: TGCAGCGTTGAAACAGGGAGTGGTACTGAAGCTTTCTTT
size: many; J: TRBJ2-7; V: TRBV11-2; D: -; CDR3: CASSPIGLYEQYF; DNA: TGTGCCAGCAGCCCTATTGGGCTCTACGAGCAGTACTTC
size: -; J: TRBJ1-2; V: TRBV13; D: -; CDR3: CASSLGDTSSTF; DNA: TGTGCCAGCAGCTTAGGGGACACGTCCAGCACCTTC
size: -; J: TRBJ2-2; V: TRBV19; D: TRBD2; CDR3: CASSKGLAGGNTGELFF; DNA: TGTGCCAGTAGTAAGGGACTAGCGGGGGGGAACACCGGGGAGCTGTTTTTT
size: -; J: TRBJ2-7; V: TRBV25-1; D: -; CDR3: CASSEYEGYEQYF; DNA: TGTGCCAGCAGTGAATATGAGGGCTACGAGCAGTACTTC
size: -; J: TRBJ2-1; V: TRBV6-6; D: TRBD1; CDR3: CASSYDRVPYNEQFF; DNA: TGTGCCAGCAGTTACGACAGGGTCCCCTACAATGAGCAGTTCTTC
size: few; J: TRBJ1-4; V: TRBV20-1; D: -; CDR3: CSARILGTELGNEKLFF; DNA: TGCAGTGCTAGAATACTCGGGACCGAACTTGGAAATGAAAAACTGTTTTTT
size: many; J: TRBJ2-7; V: TRBV7-9; D: -; CDR3: CASSLDGDYEQYF; DNA: TGTGCCAGCAGCTTAGACGGGGACTACGAGCAGTACTTC
size: once; J: TRBJ2-3; V: TRBV29-1; D: -; CDR3: CSVGGPLDTDTQYF; DNA: TGCAGCGTGGGCGGACCCCTTGACACAGATACGCAGTATTTT
size: -; J: TRBJ2-1; V: TRBV7-6; D: TRBD2; CDR3: CASSRCGGAFDEQFF; DNA: TGTGCCAGCAGCCGGTGCGGGGGGGCCTTCGATGAGCAGTTCTTC
size: -; J: TRBJ2-1; V: TRBV29-1; D: -; CDR3: CSVDGGAHNEQFF; DNA: TGCAGCGTTGATGGGGGGGCCCACAATGAGCAGTTCTTC
size: few; J: TRBJ1-2; V: TRBV13; D: -; CDR3: CASSPRETDYGYTF; DNA: TGTGCCAGCAGCCCCCGTGAGACAGACTATGGCTACACCTTC
size: many; J: TRBJ2-5; V: TRBV7-2; D: -; CDR3: CASRSGRVETQYF; DNA: TGTGCCAGCCGCTCCGGCAGGGTGGAGACCCAGTACTTC
size: few; J: TRBJ1-1; V: TRBV20-1; D: -; CDR3: CSARDRGSVNTEAFF; DNA: TGCAGTGCTAGAGACAGGGGTTCGGTGAACACTGAAGCTTTCTTT